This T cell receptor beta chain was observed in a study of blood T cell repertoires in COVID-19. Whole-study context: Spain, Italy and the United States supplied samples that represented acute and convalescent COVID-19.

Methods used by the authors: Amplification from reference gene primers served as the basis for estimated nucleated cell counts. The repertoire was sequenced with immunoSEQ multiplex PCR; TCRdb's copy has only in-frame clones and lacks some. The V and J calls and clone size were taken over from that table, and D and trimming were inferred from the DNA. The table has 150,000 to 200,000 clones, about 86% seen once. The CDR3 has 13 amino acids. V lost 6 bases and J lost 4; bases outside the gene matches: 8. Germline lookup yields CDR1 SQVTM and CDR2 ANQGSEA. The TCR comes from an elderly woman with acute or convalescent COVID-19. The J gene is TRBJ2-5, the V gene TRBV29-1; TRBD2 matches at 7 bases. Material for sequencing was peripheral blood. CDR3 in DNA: TGCAGCGTGAAACCGACTAGCCGAGAGACCCAGTACTTC. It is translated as CSVKPTSRETQYF.